These 14 T cell receptor beta chains were all obtained from the same sample, sequenced in a study of blood T cell repertoires in COVID-19. Generated by immunoSEQ multiplex PCR, the TCRdb table keeps only in-frame clones and is missing some. The sample includes some 150,000 clones, around 86% of them seen just once. Sequenced: peripheral blood. These receptor sequences come from a man between 65 and 85 years old with acute or convalescent COVID-19.

V and J are TRBV28 and TRBJ2-7; D is unresolved. CDR1 is MDHEN, CDR2 SYDVKM, per germline. V lost 3 bases and J 2 bases, leaving 8 bases between the germline ends. This CDR3 has 13 residues. CDR3 in amino acids: CASSFTETYEQYF. The CDR3 nucleotides are TGTGCCAGCAGTTTCACAGAGACCTACGAGCAGTACTTC.

About this clone: Distinct nucleotide sequences in the sample also encode this CDR3. The V call is TRBV29-1, the J call TRBJ2-7; 13 positions match TRBD2. Germline V CDR1 and CDR2: SQVTM, ANQGSEA. The CDR3 runs to 13 residues. Trimming took 5 bases from V and 3 from J; bases not matched to a gene: 1. The CDR3 loop is CSVWTSGSYEQYF. The CDR3 nucleotides are TGCAGCGTTTGGACTAGCGGGAGCTACGAGCAGTACTTC.

This clone has just one count. The chain has TRBV24-1 and TRBJ2-1; 8 bases map to TRBD1. Germline V lookup: CDR1 KGHDR, CDR2 SFDVKD. V trimming: 9 bases; J trimming: 2 bases; junction bases outside the gene matches: 8. CDR3 length: 15 amino acids. CDR3 sequence: CATDPGQGTYNEQFF. The DNA for the CDR3 is TGTGCCACCGACCCCGGACAGGGCACCTACAATGAGCAGTTCTTC.

This clone was recorded only once. The chain couples TRBV6-4 to TRBJ1-1; 7 bases match TRBD1. Germline V gives CDR1 MRHNA, CDR2 SNTAGT. CDR3 length: 15 amino acids. V gave up 3 bases and J gave up 0 bases; unmatched junction bases: 4. The CDR3 loop is CASSEQTGMNTEAFF. CDR3 sequence (DNA): TGTGCCAGCAGTGAACAGACAGGGATGAACACTGAAGCTTTCTTT.

This clone was detected once. V gene TRBV28 combines with J gene TRBJ1-5; D may be TRBD1 (5 bases). The CDR3 covers 14 residues. Germline V gene sequence: CDR1 MDHEN, CDR2 SYDVKM. V was pared by 4 bases and J by 7 bases, with 14 bases between. The CDR3 DNA is TGTGCCAGCAGTTCTCAGGGTCAGTGGCAGCCCCAGCATTTT. Protein sequence: CASSSQGQWQPQHF.

The chain links TRBV28 to TRBJ1-3; D gene ambiguous. The germline V gene encodes CDR1 MDHEN and CDR2 SYDVKM. The germline V and J ends were trimmed by 6 bases and 0 bases, with 9 bases remaining between them. The CDR3 consists of 14 residues. The CDR3 loop reads CASRWANSGNTIYF. CDR3 nucleotides: TGTGCCAGCAGATGGGCCAACTCTGGAAACACCATATATTTT.

The chain employs TRBV15 and TRBJ1-1, with D unresolved. Trimming cost V 3 bases and J 3 bases, with 8 bases left between them. Germline V gives CDR1 LNHNV, CDR2 YYDKDF (reference sequence). The CDR3 consists of 13 residues. In nucleotides, the CDR3 is TGTGCCACCAGCAGCCGACGGGACACTGAAGCTTTCTTT. As protein: CATSSRRDTEAFF.

The CDR3, as DNA: TGTGCCAGTAGACGGGACAGGGGTAATTCACCCCTCCACTTT. Its translation: CASRRDRGNSPLHF. The chain is built from TRBV19 and TRBJ1-6; the match to TRBD1 covers 10 bases. V was pared by 6 bases and J by 6 bases, with 2 bases of the junction left unmatched. This CDR3 is 14 amino acids long. Germline loops: CDR1 LNHDA, CDR2 SQIVND (reference sequence).

The genes are TRBV15 and TRBJ1-2, with a weak D call TRBD1 (5 bases). Trimming shortened V by 0 bases and J by 4 bases, and 12 bases separated the two germline ends. Germline-derived CDR1 and CDR2 are LNHNV and YYDKDF (reference sequence). CDR3 length: 15 amino acids. CDR3 DNA: TGTGCCACCAGCAGAGATTTTGGAACAGGCTATGGCTACACCTTC. Residues: CATSRDFGTGYGYTF.

The chain recombines TRBV15 with TRBJ2-1, with D perhaps TRBD2 (6 bases). This CDR3 has 17 amino acids. Germline CDR1 reads LNHNV; CDR2 reads YYDKDF (reference sequence). V was trimmed by 0 bases and J by 4 bases, leaving 16 bases between them. The CDR3 sequence is CATSRDPGLTAYNEQFF. In DNA, the CDR3 is TGTGCCACCAGCAGAGATCCCGGACTAACGGCATACAATGAGCAGTTCTTC.

The chain uses TRBV30 and TRBJ1-6; D unresolved. The V and J ends lost 1 base and 7 bases respectively, with 11 bases between them. The CDR3 has 14 residues. CDR1 and CDR2 (germline): GTSNPN, SVGIG (reference sequence). The CDR3 nucleotides read TGTGCCTGGAGTGAGAGGGCGGCGAATTCACCCCTCCACTTT. Its protein is CAWSERAANSPLHF.

This chain links TRBV7-2 with TRBJ2-3; 8 bases match TRBD2. The CDR3 is made up of 14 amino acids. V lost 4 bases to trimming and J lost 6 bases; unmatched junction nucleotides: 6. In germline, CDR1 is SGHTA, CDR2 FQGNSA. CDR3 DNA: TGTGCCAGCAGCTCGGGGGGGACTGCCGATACGCAGTATTTT. Its protein is CASSSGGTADTQYF.

This sequence joins TRBV7-3 and TRBJ2-7; possible D gene TRBD1, 5 bases. V lost 5 bases and J lost 2, with 19 bases in between. Germline lookup yields CDR1 SGHTA and CDR2 FQGTGA. The CDR3 extends over 16 amino acids. The CDR3 sequence: CASSPPDNTSTYEQYF. Written as DNA, the CDR3 is TGTGCCAGCAGCCCACCGGACAATACCTCGACCTACGAGCAGTACTTC.

The rearrangement joins TRBV3-1 (or the pseudogene TRBV3-2) to TRBJ2-3, with 7 bases matching TRBD2. There are 15 residues in the CDR3. Germline V lookup: CDR1 LGHDT, CDR2 YNNKEL (reference sequence). Trimming took 0 bases from V and 6 from J; bases not matched to a gene: 6. CDR3: CASSQETAGPDTQYF. The CDR3 DNA reads TGTGCCAGCAGCCAAGAGACAGCGGGGCCGGATACGCAGTATTTT.